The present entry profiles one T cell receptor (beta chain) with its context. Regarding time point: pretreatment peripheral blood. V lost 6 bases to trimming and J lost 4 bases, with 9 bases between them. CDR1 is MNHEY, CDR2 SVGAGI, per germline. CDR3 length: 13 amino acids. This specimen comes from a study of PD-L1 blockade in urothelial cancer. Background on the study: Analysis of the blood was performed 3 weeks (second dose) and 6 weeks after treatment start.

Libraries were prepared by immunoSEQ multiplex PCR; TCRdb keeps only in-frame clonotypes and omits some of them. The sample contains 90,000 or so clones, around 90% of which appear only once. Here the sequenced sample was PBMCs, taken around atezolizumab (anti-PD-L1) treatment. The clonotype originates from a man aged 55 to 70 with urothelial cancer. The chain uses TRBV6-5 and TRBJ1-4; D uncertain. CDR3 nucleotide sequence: TGTGCCAGCAGGAGGGAGTTTAATGAAAAACTGTTTTTT. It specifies CASRREFNEKLFF.